This TCR beta chain was identified during a study of shared clonotypes between healthy human individuals. Study observations and caveats: Non-shared clonotypes were found to have lower generation probabilities than the clonotypes that were shared by all four of the sorted-subset donors.

Turning to this clone: Its antigen is not identified.

CDR3 length: 12 residues. Trimming left V 8 bases short and J 5 bases short, with 10 bases between. The germline CDR1 and CDR2 sequences are MDHEN and SYDVKM. Splitting of each subset's genomic DNA was done evenly across several immunoSEQ plates. TCRdb's table, derived via immunoSEQ multiplex PCR, lists solely in-frame clones and lacks some. The table shows about 2.3 million clones, with under 95% occurring only once. This rearrangement joins TRBV28 to TRBJ1-5; D is unresolved. Sequencing used naive CD4+ T cells from PBMCs. Subset reported: CD45RA+ positively selected. The sequence was obtained from a man younger than 30 in good health. Some clones in this sample may be carry-over from other donors' samples. The CDR3 sequence: CASRLRDQPQHF. The CDR3 bases are TGTGCCAGCCGACTACGGGATCAGCCCCAGCATTTT.